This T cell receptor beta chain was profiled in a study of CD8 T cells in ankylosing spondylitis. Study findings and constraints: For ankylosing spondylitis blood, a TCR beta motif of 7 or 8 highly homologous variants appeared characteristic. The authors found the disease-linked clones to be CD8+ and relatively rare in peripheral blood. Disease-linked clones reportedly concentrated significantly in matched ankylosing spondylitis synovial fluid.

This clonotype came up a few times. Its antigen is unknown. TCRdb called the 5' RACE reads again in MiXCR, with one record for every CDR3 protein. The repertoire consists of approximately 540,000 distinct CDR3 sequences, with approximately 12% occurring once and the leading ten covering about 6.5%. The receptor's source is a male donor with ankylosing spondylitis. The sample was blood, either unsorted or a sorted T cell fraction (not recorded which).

The CDR3 bases are TGTGCCAGCAGGCCAGGGGGAATGAACACTGAAGCTTTCTTT. The encoded protein is CASRPGGMNTEAFF. V gene TRBV9 combines with J gene TRBJ1-1, with TRBD1 matching over 7 bases. The CDR3 is made up of 14 amino acids. With V trimmed by 5 bases and J by 0 bases, 4 bases remained unmatched. Germline-derived CDR1 and CDR2 are SGDLS and YYNGEE.